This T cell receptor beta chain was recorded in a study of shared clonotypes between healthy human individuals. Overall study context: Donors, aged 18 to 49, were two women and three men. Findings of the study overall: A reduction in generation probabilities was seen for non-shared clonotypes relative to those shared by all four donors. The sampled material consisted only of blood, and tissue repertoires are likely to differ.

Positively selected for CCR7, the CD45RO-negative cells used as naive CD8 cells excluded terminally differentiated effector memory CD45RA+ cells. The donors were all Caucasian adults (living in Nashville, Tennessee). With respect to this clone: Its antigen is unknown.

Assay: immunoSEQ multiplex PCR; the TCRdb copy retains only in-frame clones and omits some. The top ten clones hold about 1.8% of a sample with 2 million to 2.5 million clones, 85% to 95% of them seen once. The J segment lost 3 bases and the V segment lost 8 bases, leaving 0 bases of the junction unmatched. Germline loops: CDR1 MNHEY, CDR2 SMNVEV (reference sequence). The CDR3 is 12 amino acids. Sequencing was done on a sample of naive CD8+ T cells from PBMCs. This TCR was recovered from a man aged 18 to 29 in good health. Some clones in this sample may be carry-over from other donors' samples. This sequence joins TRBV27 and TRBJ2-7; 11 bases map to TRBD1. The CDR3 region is CASGTGGYEQYF. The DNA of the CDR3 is TGTGCCAGCGGGACAGGGGGCTACGAGCAGTACTTC.